Shown below are 31 T cell receptor beta chains from a single sample sequenced in a study of T cells after posttransplantation cyclophosphamide. The method was immunoSEQ multiplex PCR; TCRdb's version includes in-frame clones alone and lacks a portion of them. The sample offers approximately 41,000 clones and no singletons, the top ten holding 2% to 2.5%. The sequenced sample consisted of PBMCs. These receptors all come from a man aged 50-60 years in good health, CMV-negative, and a related stem cell transplant donor.

This clone was picked up many times. The chain combines TRBV19 with TRBJ2-2; 7 nucleotides agree with TRBD1. The CDR3 extends over 15 amino acids. V was clipped by 6 bases and J by 2 bases; unmatched bases: 6. CDR1 and CDR2 from the germline V gene are LNHDA and SQIVND (reference sequence). As DNA, the CDR3 is TGTGCCAGTAGGGGGACAGCCCTAAACACCGGGGAGCTGTTTTTT. Residues: CASRGTALNTGELFF. The full variable domain, in which reference TRBV19 and TRBJ2-2 provide the parts outside the CDR3, is DGGITQSPKYLFRKEGQNVTLSCEQNLNHDAMYWYRQDPGQGLRLIYYSQIVNDFQKGDIAEGYSVSREKKESFPLTVTSAQKNPTAFYLCASRGTALNTGELFFGEGSRLTVL.

Ten or more counts support this clone. The chain uses TRBV29-1 and TRBJ2-7, with 7 positions matching TRBD1. V was pared by 7 bases and J by 0 bases, with 3 bases of the junction left unmatched. Germline V gene data show CDR1 as SQVTM and CDR2 as ANQGSEA. The CDR3 has 12 amino acids. The CDR3 loop reads CSAGTDSYEQYF. In nucleotides, the CDR3 is TGCAGCGCCGGGACAGACTCCTACGAGCAGTACTTC.

In this sample, this clone turned up a few times. The V call is TRBV5-8, the J call TRBJ2-5, with 9 bases aligning to TRBD2. The germline gives CDR1 SGHTS, CDR2 YDEGEE. V shed 2 bases, J shed 3 bases, and the junction held 11 bases outside the gene matches. The CDR3 consists of 17 residues. CDR3 in DNA: TGTGCCAGCAGCTTTGGGGCGGGGGGGCTCACGGAAGAGACCCAGTACTTC. Translation: CASSFGAGGLTEETQYF.

This clone was observed at least ten times. The genes are TRBV9 and TRBJ2-5; maybe TRBD2 (6 bases). V lost 3 bases and J 5 bases, leaving 14 bases between the germline ends. Germline V gives CDR1 SGDLS, CDR2 YYNGEE. This CDR3 has 14 amino acids. The CDR3 reads CASSAADAGETQYF. CDR3 DNA: TGTGCCAGCAGCGCCGCCGACGCGGGGGAGACCCAGTACTTC.

This clone was recorded many times. The rearrangement joins TRBV9 to TRBJ1-2; 9 positions agree with TRBD1. The CDR3 runs 16 residues. After removal of 3 bases from V and 2 bases from J, the junction contained 8 bases not matched to a gene. From germline, CDR1 is SGDLS and CDR2 YYNGEE. CDR3 in DNA: TGTGCCAGCAGCGAGGGGACACAGGGGGCGAACTATGGCTACACCTTC. This sequence encodes CASSEGTQGANYGYTF.

This clone was observed many times. The chain joins TRBV6-6 to TRBJ1-2; 9 bases are a match to TRBD1. Per germline, CDR1 MNHNY and CDR2 SVGAGI (reference sequence). The V segment lost 8 bases and the J segment 8 bases; nucleotides outside the gene matches: 12. This CDR3 spans 14 amino acids. This CDR3 is CASRLTGGDDGYTF. The CDR3 DNA reads TGTGCCAGCCGCCTTACAGGGGGCGATGACGGCTACACCTTC.

This clone was seen repeatedly, ten times or more. The rearrangement links TRBV19 to TRBJ1-5; TRBD1 is a possible D gene (6 bases). The CDR3 contains 15 residues. Trimming took off 3 bases at V and 0 bases at J, with 9 bases between the two ends. Germline loops: CDR1 LNHDA, CDR2 SQIVND (reference sequence). Here the CDR3 reads CASSITGYSNQPQHF. CDR3 in DNA: TGTGCCAGTAGTATCACAGGGTATAGCAATCAGCCCCAGCATTTT.

This clone was seen more than once but under ten times. The CDR3 is CASSLGGGKTYEQYF. In DNA, the CDR3 is TGTGCCAGCAGCTTAGGGGGCGGTAAAACCTACGAGCAGTACTTC. The chain couples TRBV7-2 to TRBJ2-5; possibly TRBD1 for D (5 bases). The J call is doubtful: the DNA matches TRBJ2-7 better. Germline lookup yields CDR1 SGHTA and CDR2 FQGNSA. The CDR3 has 15 amino acids.

This clone was detected ten times or more. The DNA of the CDR3 is TGTGCCAGCAGTGCGGGACAAAATGAAAAACTGTTTTTT. Translating it yields CASSAGQNEKLFF. J is TRBJ1-4 and V is TRBV2, with D possibly TRBD1 on 6 matching bases. CDR3 length: 13 residues. CDR1 is SNHLY, CDR2 FYNNEI, per germline. V dropped 4 bases and J dropped 5 bases, with 8 bases sitting between them.

This clone appeared many times. This rearrangement joins TRBV7-2 to TRBJ2-1; D is uncertain. Trimming removed 5 bases from V and 6 bases from J, with 8 bases in between. This CDR3 region has 12 residues. The germline V gene encodes CDR1 SGHTA and CDR2 FQGNSA. CDR3 residues: CASSTYSNEQFF. The CDR3 region has the DNA TGTGCCAGCAGCACCTACAGCAATGAGCAGTTCTTC.

At least ten counts were recorded for this clone. The rearrangement uses TRBV18 and TRBJ2-7, with TRBD2 identical over 7 bases. With V trimmed by 3 bases and J by 6 bases, 8 bases remained unmatched. This CDR3 has 14 residues. Per germline, CDR1 KGHSH and CDR2 LQKENI. CDR3 residues: CASSPGLVSPEQYF. CDR3 sequence (DNA): TGTGCCAGCTCACCTGGACTAGTTTCACCCGAGCAGTACTTC. Variable domain in full (rest from reference TRBV18 and TRBJ2-7): NAGVMQNPRHLVRRRGQEARLRCSPMKGHSHVYWYRQLPEEGLKFMVYLQKENIIDESGMPKERFSAEFPKEGPSILRIQQVVRGDSAAYFCASSPGLVSPEQYFGPGTRLTVT.

This clone was seen at least ten times. The rearrangement links TRBV5-6 to TRBJ1-1; D is perhaps TRBD1 (6 bases). The CDR3 is made up of 13 amino acids. The ends were cut back, 2 bases at V and 3 bases at J, with 8 bases in the middle. Germline loops: CDR1 SGHDT, CDR2 YYEEEE. The CDR3 sequence is CASSFEGDTEAFF. CDR3 nucleotide sequence: TGTGCCAGCAGCTTTGAGGGGGACACTGAAGCTTTCTTT. Drawing the rest from reference TRBV5-6 and TRBJ1-1, the complete variable domain is DAGVTQSPTHLIKTRGQQVTLRCSPKSGHDTVSWYQQALGQGPQFIFQYYEEEERQRGNFPDRFSGHQFPNYSSELNVNALLLGDSALYLCASSFEGDTEAFFGQGTRLTVV.

The chain carries TRBV5-1 and TRBJ2-3; TRBD2 agrees at 12 bases. The germline CDR1 and CDR2 sequences are SGHRS and YFSETQ. Trimming at V came to 0 bases and at J to 0 bases, leaving 8 bases not matched to a gene. This CDR3 is 19 amino acids long. The CDR3 sequence: CASSLAVLAGGWSTDTQYF. The DNA of the CDR3 is TGCGCCAGCAGCTTGGCCGTCCTAGCGGGGGGGTGGAGCACAGATACGCAGTATTTT.

This clone has at least ten counts. This chain links TRBV19 with TRBJ2-7, with 8 bases aligning to TRBD1. CDR3 length: 17 amino acids. Germline V gene lookup returns CDR1 LNHDA and CDR2 SQIVND (reference sequence). The V and J ends lost 8 bases and 1 base, in that order; junction bases with no gene match: 16. Here the CDR3 DNA reads TGTGCCAGTTCCCAGGGGGCAAGGGGGGTTTATTCCTACGAGCAGTACTTC. Amino acids: CASSQGARGVYSYEQYF.

This clone was recorded at least ten times. The genes are TRBV19 and TRBJ2-1; D is unclear. The CDR3 consists of 14 residues. Trimming left V 5 bases short and J 0 bases short, with 8 bases between. Per the germline V gene, CDR1 is LNHDA and CDR2 is SQIVND (reference sequence). The CDR3 here is CASSLYISYNEQFF. The CDR3 DNA reads TGTGCCAGTAGTCTTTACATCTCCTACAATGAGCAGTTCTTC. The full variable domain, completed using reference TRBV19 and TRBJ2-1, is DGGITQSPKYLFRKEGQNVTLSCEQNLNHDAMYWYRQDPGQGLRLIYYSQIVNDFQKGDIAEGYSVSREKKESFPLTVTSAQKNPTAFYLCASSLYISYNEQFFGPGTRLTVL.

In its sample, this clone was seen a few times. A read error is possible here, since a much larger clone lies one base away. The sample holds other DNA sequences that translate to the same CDR3. The chain is built from TRBV6-1 and TRBJ1-1; tentatively, D is TRBD1 (6 bases). CDR1 is MNHNS, CDR2 SASEGT, per germline. The CDR3 extends over 14 amino acids. CDR3 protein: CASREQGMNTEAFF. The CDR3 nucleotides read TGTGCCAGCAGGGAGCAGGGGATGAACACTGAGGCTTTCTTT.

This clone was counted ten times or more. The CDR3 DNA is TGTGCCAGCAGCACAGGACTAGCCCGGCAAGAGACCCAGTACTTC. Amino acid sequence: CASSTGLARQETQYF. The rearrangement links TRBV6-1 to TRBJ2-5; 8 bases are shared with TRBD2. Germline V gives CDR1 MNHNS, CDR2 SASEGT. Losses at the gene ends were 6 bases for V and 2 bases for J; bases not matched to a gene: 8. The CDR3 is made up of 15 amino acids.

In this sample, this clone turned up many times. This chain links TRBV7-9 with TRBJ1-1; possible D gene TRBD1, 6 bases. The germline V gene has CDR1 SEHNR and CDR2 FQNEAQ (reference sequence). This CDR3 region has 15 residues. Trimming pared 5 bases from V and 3 bases from J, leaving 16 bases between. The CDR3 DNA sequence: TGTGCCAGCAGCCGCCTTGGGGGGGCGCACACTGAAGCTTTCTTT. Protein sequence: CASSRLGGAHTEAFF.

This clone was counted many times. The CDR3 loop is CASSGGTELSGYTF. The CDR3 nucleotides are TGTGCCAGCAGCGGGGGGACGGAACTATCTGGCTACACCTTC. The chain combines TRBV5-6 with TRBJ1-2; possible D gene TRBD1, 5 bases. The CDR3 runs to 14 residues. V lost 4 bases to trimming and J lost 7 bases, with 17 bases between them. Germline-derived CDR1 and CDR2 are SGHDT and YYEEEE.

This clone was observed at least ten times. As DNA, the CDR3 is TGCGCCAGCAGACAAGCCCAGGGAGGATTAGACTATGGCTACACCTTC. Its protein product is CASRQAQGGLDYGYTF. V gene TRBV5-1 combines with J gene TRBJ1-2; D perhaps matches TRBD1 (5 bases). CDR1 is SGHRS, CDR2 YFSETQ, per germline. V lost 5 bases and J lost 3, with 20 bases in between. The CDR3 has 16 residues.

In this sample, this clone turned up many times. This rearrangement joins TRBV27 to TRBJ2-7, with TRBD1 identical over 7 bases. After removal of 3 bases from V and 2 bases from J, the junction contained 1 base not matched to a gene. This CDR3 is 13 amino acids long. Germline loops: CDR1 MNHEY, CDR2 SMNVEV (reference sequence). Written as DNA, the CDR3 is TGTGCCAGCAGTTTCGGGACAGCCTACGAGCAGTACTTC. Protein product: CASSFGTAYEQYF.

The CDR3 DNA reads as TGTGCCAGCAGCCCGGGACAGGGGGGAGGGACCCAGTACTTC. Protein sequence: CASSPGQGGGTQYF. V usage is TRBV7-2 and J usage is TRBJ2-5; 11 bases align to TRBD1. Germline-derived CDR1 and CDR2 are SGHTA and FQGNSA. Germline trimming cut 5 bases from V and 7 bases from J; bases unmatched to any gene: 6. This CDR3 spans 14 amino acids.

This clone was counted at least ten times. V and J are TRBV19 and TRBJ1-1; 7 bases map to TRBD1. This CDR3 contains 16 residues. Germline CDR1 and CDR2: LNHDA and SQIVND (reference sequence). Unmatched junction bases numbered 6, after V lost 0 bases and J lost 2 bases. In nucleotides, the CDR3 is TGTGCCAGTAGTATAGACCTCGGGACAGCCAACACTGAAGCTTTCTTT. Translated: CASSIDLGTANTEAFF. Combining the CDR3 with reference TRBV19 and TRBJ1-1 gives the whole variable domain DGGITQSPKYLFRKEGQNVTLSCEQNLNHDAMYWYRQDPGQGLRLIYYSQIVNDFQKGDIAEGYSVSREKKESFPLTVTSAQKNPTAFYLCASSIDLGTANTEAFFGQGTRLTVV.

The sample holds many counts of this clone. The genes are TRBV5-1 and TRBJ1-2; 7 nucleotides match TRBD1. The J segment lost 4 bases and the V segment lost 4 bases, leaving 19 bases of the junction unmatched. Germline assignment: CDR1 SGHRS and CDR2 YFSETQ. The CDR3 contains 18 residues. As DNA, the CDR3 is TGCGCCAGCAGCCAAGGGACAGCCACCACCGGTTCTTTCTATGGCTACACCTTC. As protein: CASSQGTATTGSFYGYTF. The complete variable domain, with remaining parts taken from reference TRBV5-1 and TRBJ1-2, reads KAGVTQTPRYLIKTRGQQVTLSCSPISGHRSVSWYQQTPGQGLQFLFEYFSETQRNKGNFPGRFSGRQFSNSRSEMNVSTLELGDSALYLCASSQGTATTGSFYGYTFGSGTRLTVV.

This clone was seen repeatedly, ten times or more. This CDR3 reads CAIGTGNTDTQYF. The CDR3 DNA sequence: TGTGCCATCGGGACAGGGAATACAGATACGCAGTATTTT. The V and J genes are TRBV10-3 and TRBJ2-3; 9 bases align to TRBD1. This CDR3 region has 13 residues. The V segment lost 8 bases and the J segment 3 bases; nucleotides outside the gene matches: 3. CDR1 is ENHRY, CDR2 SYGVKD, per germline.

This clone was seen many times. This chain joins TRBV7-9 and TRBJ2-7; D possibly corresponds to TRBD1 (5 bases). Germline CDR1 is SEHNR and CDR2 is FQNEAQ (reference sequence). There are 12 residues in the CDR3. V was shortened by 1 base and J by 5 bases, with 6 bases between the two germline ends. The CDR3 spells CASSLGRDEQYF. The DNA of the CDR3 is TGTGCCAGCAGCTTAGGCAGGGACGAGCAGTACTTC.

This clone has ten or more counts. The chain is built from TRBV5-1 and TRBJ2-1, with D maybe TRBD1 (5 bases). Trimming shortened V by 4 bases and J by 5 bases, and 22 bases separated the two germline ends. Germline V lookup: CDR1 SGHRS, CDR2 YFSETQ. The CDR3 is made up of 17 amino acids. CDR3 amino acids: CASSLIPTGVGHNEQFF. In DNA form, the CDR3 reads TGCGCCAGCAGCCTCATTCCTACAGGAGTTGGCCACAATGAGCAGTTCTTC.

This clone was observed at least ten times. The chain carries TRBV7-3 and TRBJ1-1; TRBD1 matches 8 bases. CDR1 is SGHTA, CDR2 FQGTGA, per germline. The V and J ends lost 2 bases and 4 bases, in that order; junction bases with no gene match: 6. The CDR3 runs to 15 residues. Here the CDR3 reads CASSLFGQGGTEAFF. As DNA, the CDR3 is TGTGCCAGCAGCTTATTCGGACAGGGCGGCACTGAAGCTTTCTTT.

This clone was recorded at least ten times. This chain links TRBV28 with TRBJ1-3; possible D gene TRBD1, 6 bases. Germline CDR1 is MDHEN and CDR2 is SYDVKM. The CDR3 is 14 residues long. Trimming stripped 3 bases from V and 3 bases from J, with 9 bases between. CDR3 coding DNA: TGTGCCAGCAGTTTGGGGACACGTGGAAACACCATATATTTT. It codes for CASSLGTRGNTIYF.

This clone was recorded at least ten times. V is TRBV7-6 and J is TRBJ1-3, with D possibly TRBD1 on 5 matching bases. Looked up from germline, CDR1 is SGHVS and CDR2 is FNYEAQ. Trimming removed 10 bases from V and 0 bases from J, with 16 bases in between. This CDR3 has 15 amino acids. DNA for the CDR3: TGTGCCATTCTCCTGGGGCACATCTCTGGAAACACCATATATTTT. It is translated as CAILLGHISGNTIYF.

At least ten counts were recorded for this clone. The CDR3, as DNA: TGTGCCAGCAGCTCACCAACAGGTGAAGAGACCCAGTACTTC. Translation: CASSSPTGEETQYF. The chain has TRBV5-4 and TRBJ2-5, with a tentative D call TRBD1 (5 bases). This CDR3 contains 14 residues. V lost 3 bases to trimming and J lost 3 bases, with 12 bases between them. Looked up from germline, CDR1 is SGHNT and CDR2 is YYREEE (reference sequence).